This TCR beta chain comes out of a study of monozygotic twins with inflammatory bowel disease. After re-calling the 5' RACE reads, TCRdb lists one entry per CDR3 protein, DNA absent. The sample's table shows about 150,000 distinct CDR3 sequences. This TCR came from a human donor with ulcerative colitis or Crohn's disease, or a healthy co-twin of an affected twin (not recorded which). The specimen was blood.

The CDR3 sequence: CASSPTMESGNRNEQFF. This rearrangement joins TRBV7-9 to TRBJ2-1; the TRBD2 assignment by TCRdb is unverifiable without DNA. The CDR3 covers 17 residues. CDR1 SEHNR and CDR2 FQNEAQ come from the germline V gene (reference sequence).